The sequence of this T cell receptor (beta chain) was determined in a study of blood T cell repertoires in COVID-19. Study as a whole: Researchers got acute and convalescent COVID-19 samples from the United States, Italy and Spain.

The germline CDR1 and CDR2 sequences are SGHTA and FQGTGA. After removal of 1 base from V and 3 bases from J, the junction contained 5 bases not matched to a gene. The CDR3 has 15 residues. This clone showed up just once. Authors' methods: Amplification from reference gene primers served as the basis for estimated nucleated cell counts. Sequencing was performed with immunoSEQ multiplex PCR; in TCRdb, only in-frame clones are kept and a portion is missing. That table gives V, J and clone size, and the DNA gave D and trimming. The table lists tens of thousands of clones, roughly nine tenths of them singletons.

The sequence came from a man in his forties or fifties with acute or convalescent COVID-19. The sequenced sample consisted of peripheral blood. The chain couples TRBV7-3 to TRBJ2-5; 7 nucleotides align to TRBD1. The CDR3 loop reads CASSLMGTEEETQYF. The CDR3 DNA sequence: TGTGCCAGCAGCTTAATGGGGACAGAGGAAGAGACCCAGTACTTC.